The 23 T cell receptor beta chains below all came from one sample that was sequenced in a study of T-cell memory formation after mild COVID-19. TCRdb passed the 5' RACE reads through MiXCR, listing each CDR3 protein once. The sample consists of approximately 250,000 distinct CDR3 sequences, approximately 15% of them appearing once. Sequencing was performed on PBMCs or a T cell subset sorted from them (not recorded which). These TCRs come from an adult woman who had mild COVID-19 (a few samples of this study predate the infection). Cell type and time point are not known.

This clonotype occurred a few times. This rearrangement joins TRBV11-2 to TRBJ2-2; 8 nucleotides line up with TRBD2. Unmatched junction bases numbered 18, after V lost 5 bases and J lost 4 bases. This CDR3 comprises 19 residues. Per germline, CDR1 SGHAT and CDR2 FQNNGV. The CDR3 sequence is CASSRRTFSGIAGTGELFF. In DNA form, the CDR3 reads TGTGCCAGCAGCCGCCGAACCTTTAGCGGGATCGCCGGCACCGGGGAGCTGTTTTTT.

This clonotype was seen more than once but under ten times. The V call is TRBV14, the J call TRBJ2-3; no clear D. CDR1 is SGHDN and CDR2 is FVKESK in the germline V gene. The CDR3 is made up of 13 amino acids. Trimming stripped 0 bases from V and 9 bases from J, with 10 bases between. CDR3 sequence reads: CASSQDLESTQYF. In nucleotides, the CDR3 is TGTGCCAGCAGCCAAGATCTCGAGTCCACGCAGTATTTT.

This clonotype has more than one count but fewer than ten. The genes are TRBV18 and TRBJ2-7; 15 bases line up with TRBD2. The V gene end was trimmed by 3 bases and the J gene end by 3 bases; junction bases not matched to a gene: 6. CDR1 is KGHSH and CDR2 is LQKENI in the germline V gene. This CDR3 comprises 17 residues. CDR3 DNA sequence: TGTGCCAGCTCACCGAGGACTAGCGGGGGGGCCGACTACGAGCAGTACTTC. Its translation: CASSPRTSGGADYEQYF. Full variable domain (rest looked up from reference TRBV18 and TRBJ2-7): NAGVMQNPRHLVRRRGQEARLRCSPMKGHSHVYWYRQLPEEGLKFMVYLQKENIIDESGMPKERFSAEFPKEGPSILRIQQVVRGDSAAYFCASSPRTSGGADYEQYFGPGTRLTVT.

The V and J genes are TRBV30 and TRBJ1-1, with 9 nucleotides matching TRBD1. The V and J ends lost 4 bases and 5 bases, in that order; junction bases with no gene match: 11. Germline V gene lookup returns CDR1 GTSNPN and CDR2 SVGIG (reference sequence). CDR3 size: 15 residues. In nucleotides, the CDR3 is TGTGCCTGGACCCCTTGGGACAGGGTGGTAACTGAAGCTTTCTTT. It specifies CAWTPWDRVVTEAFF. Using reference TRBV30 and TRBJ1-1 for the parts outside the CDR3, the full variable domain is SQTIHQWPATLVQPVGSPLSLECTVEGTSNPNLYWYRQAAGRGLQLLFYSVGIGQISSEVPQNLSASRPQDRQFILSSKKLLLSDSGFYLCAWTPWDRVVTEAFFGQGTRLTVV.

This clonotype turned up a few times. This chain connects TRBV10-3 to TRBJ2-3, with TRBD1 identical over 7 bases. Trimming at V came to 3 bases and at J to 4 bases, leaving 4 bases not matched to a gene. The CDR3 is made up of 14 amino acids. Per the germline V gene, CDR1 is ENHRY and CDR2 is SYGVKD. The CDR3 nucleotides are TGTGCCATCAGTGATCGACAGGGAGCAGATACGCAGTATTTT. Translating it yields CAISDRQGADTQYF.

J is TRBJ2-1 and V is TRBV10-3; the D is unclear. This CDR3 contains 12 residues. Germline lookup yields CDR1 ENHRY and CDR2 SYGVKD. V gave up 3 bases and J gave up 8 bases, with 8 bases separating them. The CDR3 DNA follows: TGTGCCATCAGTGAAGGGTATCATGAGCAGTTCTTC. Protein sequence: CAISEGYHEQFF.

V gene TRBV7-8 combines with J gene TRBJ1-1, with D unresolved. V was shortened by 5 bases and J by 0 bases, with 10 bases between the two germline ends. The CDR3 totals 14 residues. The V gene's germline CDR1 is SGHVS and CDR2 FQNEAQ. The CDR3 spells CASSLRRMNTEAFF. CDR3 nucleotides: TGTGCCAGCAGCCTAAGACGGATGAACACTGAAGCTTTCTTT.

This clonotype was seen a handful of times. The genes are TRBV4-3 and TRBJ2-7; 7 bases are a match to TRBD1. The V gene's germline CDR1 is LGHNA and CDR2 YSLEER. V lost 2 bases to trimming and J lost 3 bases; unmatched junction nucleotides: 7. This CDR3 has 15 amino acids. The CDR3 protein is CASSQPKGTVYEQYF. CDR3 coding DNA: TGCGCCAGCAGCCAACCGAAAGGGACAGTCTACGAGCAGTACTTC.

CDR3 protein: CASSRGTSVISSYNEQFF. Here the CDR3 DNA reads TGCGCCAGCAGCCGAGGAACTAGCGTCATAAGCTCCTACAATGAGCAGTTCTTC. The chain links TRBV4-3 to TRBJ2-1, with 7 bases matching TRBD2. CDR3 length equals 18 residues. CDR1 is LGHNA and CDR2 is YSLEER in the germline V gene. Trimming removed 4 bases from V and 0 bases from J; junction bases left unmatched: 12.

The V call is TRBV7-8, the J call TRBJ1-1; 10 nucleotides line up with TRBD1. CDR3 length equals 15 residues. The ends lost 5 bases at V and 5 bases at J; junction bases unmatched: 8. Germline V gene lookup returns CDR1 SGHVS and CDR2 FQNEAQ. The CDR3 sequence: CASSPSLGQGTEAFF. CDR3 sequence (DNA): TGTGCCAGCAGCCCAAGTCTGGGACAGGGGACTGAAGCTTTCTTT.

The genes are TRBV6-2 or TRBV6-3 and TRBJ1-1; D perhaps matches TRBD1 (5 bases). This CDR3 comprises 15 residues. Germline CDR1 is MNHEY and CDR2 is SVGEGT. The V and J ends lost 2 bases and 1 base respectively, with 11 bases between them. The CDR3 is CASSYPGGSNTEAFF. DNA of the CDR3: TGTGCCAGCAGTTACCCGGGGGGATCGAACACTGAAGCTTTCTTT.

This clonotype has just a few counts. The gene calls are TRBV20-1 and TRBJ1-3, with D uncertain. The germline V gene has CDR1 DFQATT and CDR2 SNEGSKA (reference sequence). The CDR3 is made up of 17 amino acids. Trimming took 0 bases from V and 1 from J, leaving 16 bases between them. The CDR3 sequence is CSARDLGRLGSGNTIYF. In DNA, the CDR3 is TGCAGTGCTAGAGATCTGGGCAGGCTGGGGTCTGGAAACACCATATATTTT.

The J gene is TRBJ2-7, the V gene TRBV2, with 7 bases identical to TRBD1. There are 14 residues in the CDR3. Losses at the gene ends were 6 bases for V and 3 bases for J; bases not matched to a gene: 8. Germline CDR1 SNHLY, CDR2 FYNNEI. CDR3 amino acids: CASRLQGYVYEQYF. The CDR3, as DNA: TGTGCCAGCAGACTACAGGGGTATGTCTACGAGCAGTACTTC.

The chain's CDR3 is CASRRTDNSNQPQHF. CDR3 DNA sequence: TGTGCCAGCAGACGGACAGATAATAGCAATCAGCCCCAGCATTTT. The chain is built from TRBV2 and TRBJ1-5, with a tentative D call TRBD1 (6 bases). V was clipped by 6 bases and J by 0 bases, with 12 bases between them. In germline, CDR1 is SNHLY, CDR2 FYNNEI. This CDR3 comprises 15 residues.

This clonotype was detected only a few times. The V gene is TRBV29-1, the J gene TRBJ2-7; D perhaps matches TRBD1 (6 bases). Germline CDR1 is SQVTM and CDR2 is ANQGSEA. The CDR3 extends over 17 amino acids. Deletions cut 6 bases from V and 2 bases from J, with 26 bases between. The CDR3 is CSVVGPQGQGTTYEQYF. Written as DNA, the CDR3 is TGCAGCGTGGTGGGGCCCCAAGGGCAGGGGACGACCTACGAGCAGTACTTC.

The chain couples TRBV29-1 to TRBJ2-7, with 13 bases that match TRBD2. This CDR3 is 15 amino acids long. V lost 5 bases to trimming and J lost 4 bases; unmatched junction nucleotides: 8. Germline loops: CDR1 SQVTM, CDR2 ANQGSEA. CDR3 region: CSVRALAGGLYEQYF. CDR3 coding DNA: TGCAGCGTTCGTGCACTAGCGGGAGGGTTGTACGAGCAGTACTTC.

The chain combines TRBV7-8 with TRBJ1-1; D is unclear. V gave up 5 bases and J gave up 1 base, with 8 bases separating them. CDR3 length equals 13 residues. The germline V gene has CDR1 SGHVS and CDR2 FQNEAQ. The CDR3 sequence is CASSRRRNTEAFF. CDR3 in DNA: TGTGCCAGCAGCCGCAGGAGGAACACTGAAGCTTTCTTT.

This chain uses TRBV6-1 with TRBJ2-7, with 11 bases fitting TRBD2. The V and J ends lost 7 bases and 0 bases, in that order; junction bases with no gene match: 14. The germline CDR1 and CDR2 sequences are MNHNS and SASEGT. The CDR3 loop spans 18 amino acids. The CDR3 loop is CASKPDRVTSGGSYEQYF. The DNA of the CDR3 is TGTGCCAGCAAGCCGGACAGGGTTACTAGCGGGGGCTCCTACGAGCAGTACTTC.

This clonotype has more than one count but fewer than ten. V usage is TRBV5-1 and J usage is TRBJ2-3; 14 bases map to TRBD2. Germline V gene data show CDR1 as SGHRS and CDR2 as YFSETQ. The junction had 6 bases not matched to a gene; V was cut back by 3 bases and J by 3 bases. This CDR3 comprises 17 residues. CDR3 amino acids: CASSYGLAGGLTDTQYF. The CDR3 DNA sequence: TGCGCCAGCAGCTATGGACTAGCGGGAGGTTTGACAGATACGCAGTATTTT.

In its sample, this clonotype was seen a few times. The chain employs TRBV5-1 and TRBJ1-2, with D possibly being TRBD1 (5 bases). From germline, CDR1 is SGHRS and CDR2 YFSETQ. Trimming pared 4 bases from V and 1 base from J, leaving 11 bases between. The CDR3 totals 14 residues. Here the CDR3 DNA reads TGCGCCAGCAGCAGAAAAGACAGTAACTATGGCTACACCTTC. It specifies CASSRKDSNYGYTF. The full variable domain, completed using reference TRBV5-1 and TRBJ1-2, is KAGVTQTPRYLIKTRGQQVTLSCSPISGHRSVSWYQQTPGQGLQFLFEYFSETQRNKGNFPGRFSGRQFSNSRSEMNVSTLELGDSALYLCASSRKDSNYGYTFGSGTRLTVV.

This chain connects TRBV7-3 to TRBJ1-1; no clear D gene. CDR1 is SGHTA and CDR2 is FQGTGA in the germline V gene. The length of the CDR3 is 14 residues. V was clipped by 5 bases and J by 6 bases, with 16 bases between them. The CDR3 nucleotides read TGTGCCAGCAGCGGCGGGCCTCCCCCTGCTGAAGCTTTCTTT. Its protein is CASSGGPPPAEAFF.

This clonotype was detected many times. The chain couples TRBV5-6 to TRBJ1-5; D might be TRBD1 (5 bases). V was clipped by 1 base and J by 3 bases, with 8 bases between them. This CDR3 is built from 14 residues. CDR1 is SGHDT, CDR2 YYEEEE, per germline. The CDR3 DNA reads as TGTGCCAGCAGCTTGCAGGGTATCAATCAGCCCCAGCATTTT. Translated, it gives CASSLQGINQPQHF.

This clonotype has a handful of counts. The chain employs TRBV9 and TRBJ1-3; TRBD1 aligns across 9 bases. There are 16 residues in the CDR3. The germline V gene encodes CDR1 SGDLS and CDR2 YYNGEE. Unmatched junction bases numbered 5, after V lost 4 bases and J lost 0 bases. The CDR3 DNA is TGTGCCAGCAGCCAGGGACAGGGTCGCTCTGGAAACACCATATATTTT. Amino acid sequence: CASSQGQGRSGNTIYF.